Below are 10 T cell receptor beta chains sequenced from a single sample in a study of T cells in tuberculosis. Assay: immunoSEQ multiplex PCR; the TCRdb copy retains only in-frame clones and omits some. This table has roughly 40,000 clones, 95% appearing once. The sample taken for sequencing was PBMCs. The origin of the receptors is a donor aged 10-29 years with latent tuberculosis or without tuberculosis infection.

The rearrangement links TRBV27 to TRBJ2-3; 14 nucleotides line up with TRBD2. The germline gives CDR1 MNHEY, CDR2 SMNVEV (reference sequence). V trimming: 5 bases; J trimming: 0 bases; junction bases outside the gene matches: 7. The CDR3 runs 18 residues. The chain's CDR3 is CASSTTGTSGSSTDTQYF. The CDR3 DNA reads as TGTGCCAGCAGTACCACAGGGACTAGCGGGAGTAGCACAGATACGCAGTATTTT.

The CDR3 region has the DNA TGCGCCAGCAGCTTGGGACAGACTTATAACCTGAACACTGAAGCTTTCTTT. It specifies CASSLGQTYNLNTEAFF. The chain joins TRBV5-1 to TRBJ1-1, with D possibly being TRBD1 (5 bases). The CDR3 has 17 residues. Germline V lookup: CDR1 SGHRS, CDR2 YFSETQ. V gave up 0 bases and J gave up 0 bases, with 15 bases separating them.

The CDR3 sequence: CASSIGGGGNYEQYF. For the CDR3, the DNA is TGTGCCAGTAGTATAGGTGGCGGCGGGAACTACGAGCAGTACTTC. The V call is TRBV19, the J call TRBJ2-7, with a weak D call TRBD2 (6 bases). The germline V gene has CDR1 LNHDA and CDR2 SQIVND (reference sequence). This CDR3 is 15 amino acids long. Trimming cost V 1 base and J 3 bases, with 13 bases left between them.

The V and J genes are TRBV6-5 and TRBJ2-4, with 8 nucleotides matching TRBD1. V shed 6 bases and J 3 bases; nucleotides not matched to a gene: 4. This CDR3 is 14 amino acids long. Germline V gives CDR1 MNHEY, CDR2 SVGAGI. The CDR3 DNA reads as TGTGCCAGCAGCAAGACAGGGGTCAAAAACATTCAGTACTTC. As protein: CASSKTGVKNIQYF.

The chain uses TRBV9 and TRBJ1-1; D unresolved. CDR1 is SGDLS and CDR2 is YYNGEE in the germline V gene. The CDR3 has 13 amino acids. V lost 4 bases, J lost 5 bases, and 12 bases lay in between. This CDR3 is CASSPWTETEAFF. The CDR3, as DNA: TGTGCCAGCAGCCCCTGGACTGAGACTGAAGCTTTCTTT. Using reference TRBV9 and TRBJ1-1 for the parts outside the CDR3, the full variable domain is DSGVTQTPKHLITATGQRVTLRCSPRSGDLSVYWYQQSLDQGLQFLIQYYNGEERAKGNILERFSAQQFPDLHSELNLSSLELGDSALYFCASSPWTETEAFFGQGTRLTVV.

V usage is TRBV5-1 and J usage is TRBJ1-2; 7 bases are a match to TRBD1. V shed 4 bases, J shed 3 bases, and the junction held 18 bases outside the gene matches. Germline V gene sequence: CDR1 SGHRS, CDR2 YFSETQ. This CDR3 region has 18 residues. The CDR3 nucleotides read TGCGCCAGCAGCGGGACCGGCGACAGGGTAGGAGAACACTATGGCTACACCTTC. Residues: CASSGTGDRVGEHYGYTF.

This chain links TRBV7-2 with TRBJ2-2; maybe TRBD2 (5 bases). The CDR3 consists of 14 residues. Germline V gene lookup returns CDR1 SGHTA and CDR2 FQGNSA. V gave up 0 bases and J gave up 5 bases, with 7 bases separating them. The CDR3 loop is CASSLARDTGELFF. CDR3 DNA: TGTGCCAGCAGCTTAGCTCGGGATACCGGGGAGCTGTTTTTT.

The table lists this clone with a count of one. V usage is TRBV27 and J usage is TRBJ2-1, with TRBD1 matching over 8 bases. CDR3 size: 16 residues. Germline lookup yields CDR1 MNHEY and CDR2 SMNVEV (reference sequence). With V trimmed by 7 bases and J by 8 bases, 16 bases remained unmatched. CDR3: CASISLGQGVGDEQFF. Written as DNA, the CDR3 is TGTGCCAGCATCTCGTTAGGACAGGGTGTTGGCGATGAGCAGTTCTTC.

CDR3 DNA sequence: TGCAGCGTTCTCCCTCGGTTAGCTAACTATGGCTACACCTTC. Its protein product is CSVLPRLANYGYTF. The chain joins TRBV29-1 to TRBJ1-2; no clear D. V shed 5 bases and J shed 0 bases, with 13 bases lying between them. Germline-derived CDR1 and CDR2 are SQVTM and ANQGSEA. The CDR3 covers 14 residues.

The chain couples TRBV19 to TRBJ2-3; 8 nucleotides line up with TRBD2. Trimming took 2 bases from V and 0 from J; bases not matched to a gene: 4. The CDR3 loop spans 16 amino acids. Germline loops: CDR1 LNHDA, CDR2 SQIVND (reference sequence). DNA of the CDR3: TGTGCCAGTAGTATACTCGCGGGGGGCAGCACAGATACGCAGTATTTT. Amino acids: CASSILAGGSTDTQYF. The entire variable domain, with the rest obtained from reference TRBV19 and TRBJ2-3, is as follows: DGGITQSPKYLFRKEGQNVTLSCEQNLNHDAMYWYRQDPGQGLRLIYYSQIVNDFQKGDIAEGYSVSREKKESFPLTVTSAQKNPTAFYLCASSILAGGSTDTQYFGPGTRLTVL.